This T cell receptor (beta chain) was profiled in a study of shared clonotypes between healthy human individuals. The count of this clone is one. The assay was immunoSEQ multiplex PCR, and TCRdb's table has in-frame clones only and misses some. The data contain roughly 1 million clones, 65% to 80% of them singletons. The donors, healthy adults who were HIV-negative, had experienced no recent acute infections or vaccinations. The receptor's source is a man aged 18 to 29 in good health. The sample was memory CD4+ T cells sorted from blood. Subset specified: CD45RA-negative fraction.

The CDR3 spells CASSEIGGAGTGELFF. In DNA, the CDR3 is TGTGCCAGCAGCGAAATAGGGGGAGCGGGAACCGGGGAGCTGTTTTTT. V is TRBV7-2 and J is TRBJ2-2, with D perhaps matching TRBD2 (7 bases). Trimming left V 5 bases short and J 5 bases short, with 18 bases between. CDR3 length: 16 amino acids. Germline-derived CDR1 and CDR2 are SGHTA and FQGNSA.